The 30 T cell receptor beta chains below all came from one sample that was sequenced in a study of regulatory T cells in long-lasting Graves disease. Described time point: newly diagnosed GD, antithyroid drugs for less than 3 months. RNA from PBMCs was the source of the TCR library. TCR beta libraries were built with iRepertoire HTBI primers and Arm-PCR of CDR3 regions. TCRdb passed the multiplex PCR reads through MiXCR, listing each CDR3 protein once. This sample has about 530,000 distinct CDR3 sequences; about 16% occur once, and the top ten carry roughly 25%. These records were also assigned to another study, of T cells in Graves' hyperthyroidism and ophthalmopathy.

The material was peripheral blood mononuclear cells (PBMCs), obtained at new diagnosis, from a patient treated with antithyroid drugs. The receptors originated from a woman aged 35-60 years with Graves disease.

The V and J genes are TRBV20-1 and TRBJ2-1, with TRBD2 matching 10 bases. The CDR3 extends over 16 amino acids. Trimming cost V 3 bases and J 7 bases; bases outside gene matches: 12. Germline V gene lookup returns CDR1 DFQATT and CDR2 SNEGSKA (reference sequence). The CDR3 DNA reads TGCAGTGCTAGCGATTATCAGCGGGGGGGAAGGAATGAGCAGTTCTTC. Its protein is CSASDYQRGGRNEQFF.

This clonotype was counted many times. This sequence joins TRBV20-1 and TRBJ1-1; D is unresolved. CDR1 DFQATT and CDR2 SNEGSKA come from the germline V gene (reference sequence). The CDR3 spans 14 residues. V was clipped by 6 bases and J by 0 bases, with 14 bases between them. CDR3: CSALRLMMNTEAFF. The CDR3 DNA reads as TGCAGTGCCTTGCGCCTTATGATGAACACTGAAGCTTTCTTT.

In the case of this clonotype: Here the CDR3 omits its conserved ending phenylalanine or tryptophan, so a read error is the likely source. V gene TRBV5-1 combines with J gene TRBJ1-4, with D maybe TRBD1 (5 bases). Trimming cost V 0 bases and J 5 bases, with 8 bases left between them. There are 14 residues in the CDR3. Germline-derived CDR1 and CDR2 are SGHRS and YFSETQ. For the CDR3, the DNA is TGCGCCAGCAGCTTGGACCGGGGCAATGAAAAACTGTTTTGT. Its translation is CASSLDRGNEKLFC.

This clonotype was detected a few times. The J gene is TRBJ1-4, the V gene TRBV10-3; no firm D call. The length of the CDR3 is 11 residues. Germline values: CDR1 ENHRY, CDR2 SYGVKD. V lost 6 bases and J lost 5, with 4 bases in between. The CDR3 DNA reads TGTGCCATCAGGGCAAATGAAAAACTGTTTTTT. It is translated as CAIRANEKLFF.

This clonotype was seen ten or more times. This chain links TRBV20-1 with TRBJ2-7; 14 bases fit TRBD2. From germline, CDR1 is DFQATT and CDR2 SNEGSKA (reference sequence). The CDR3 has 13 amino acids. V lost 7 bases to trimming and J lost 6 bases; unmatched junction nucleotides: 5. The CDR3 sequence: CSGGLAGGGEQYF. The CDR3 region has the DNA TGCAGTGGTGGACTAGCGGGGGGCGGCGAGCAGTACTTC.

This clonotype showed up just a few times. The conserved closing phenylalanine or tryptophan is absent in this CDR3, likely reflecting a read error. The J gene is TRBJ2-7, the V gene TRBV27; a possible D gene is TRBD2 (6 bases). Germline CDR1 is MNHEY and CDR2 is SMNVEV (reference sequence). The V end lost 10 bases, the J end lost 7 bases, and 23 bases lay between the germline ends. The CDR3 contains 14 residues. The chain's CDR3 is CAIGPGTSTREQYL. The CDR3 nucleotides read TGTGCCATCGGGCCGGGGACCTCGACTAGGGAGCAGTACCTC.

J is TRBJ1-3 and V is TRBV3-1; D may be TRBD1 (5 bases). The CDR3 has 14 residues. Germline V gene lookup returns CDR1 LGHDT and CDR2 YNNKEL (reference sequence). Trimming stripped 7 bases from V and 4 bases from J, with 14 bases between. The CDR3 sequence is CASTPWDGGNTIYF. CDR3 DNA: TGTGCCAGCACCCCTTGGGACGGCGGAAACACCATATATTTT.

The chain combines TRBV28 with TRBJ2-5, with 9 bases identical to TRBD2. CDR3 length equals 16 residues. In germline, CDR1 is MDHEN, CDR2 SYDVKM. Unmatched junction bases numbered 12, after V lost 5 bases and J lost 5 bases. The CDR3 nucleotides are TGTGCCAGCAGTCCCCTCGGTTCTAGCGGGGTGGAGACCCAGTACTTC. It is translated as CASSPLGSSGVETQYF.

In this sample, this clonotype turned up many times. The chain links TRBV6-1 to TRBJ2-7; D may correspond to TRBD1 or TRBD2 (5 bases each). Trimming removed 1 base at V and 3 bases at J, with 13 bases between. CDR3 length equals 15 residues. CDR1 is MNHNS and CDR2 is SASEGT in the germline V gene. As DNA, the CDR3 is TGTGCCAGCAGTGAAGACGGGGCCACAAACTACGAGCAGTACTTC. Translating it yields CASSEDGATNYEQYF.

This clonotype has more than one count but fewer than ten. The chain is built from TRBV20-1 and TRBJ1-3, with D possibly TRBD1 on 5 matching bases. V was shortened by 3 bases and J by 0 bases, with 12 bases between the two germline ends. The germline V gene has CDR1 DFQATT and CDR2 SNEGSKA (reference sequence). The CDR3 contains 15 residues. The CDR3 loop reads CSARERGRSGNTIYF. In nucleotides, the CDR3 is TGCAGTGCTAGGGAGAGGGGCCGCTCTGGAAACACCATATATTTT.

There are many counts of this clonotype. This chain joins TRBV14 and TRBJ2-1, with D possibly being TRBD1 (6 bases). V lost 0 bases and J 3 bases, leaving 9 bases between the germline ends. The CDR3 loop spans 15 amino acids. Germline V gene lookup returns CDR1 SGHDN and CDR2 FVKESK. This CDR3 reads CASSQEQGFYNEQFF. CDR3 DNA sequence: TGTGCCAGCAGCCAAGAACAGGGTTTCTACAATGAGCAGTTCTTC.

The chain links TRBV10-3 to TRBJ1-1; no clear D gene. CDR1 ENHRY and CDR2 SYGVKD come from the germline V gene. The V end was cut by 7 bases, the J end by 1 base, with 10 bases between. This CDR3 spans 13 amino acids. The CDR3 DNA reads TGTGCCATCAAGCGTACAGAGAACACTGAAGCTTTCTTT. This translates into CAIKRTENTEAFF.

This clonotype was seen more than once but under ten times. The J gene is TRBJ2-7, the V gene TRBV6-2 or TRBV6-3; the D gene is possibly TRBD1 (6 bases). CDR3 size: 14 residues. Germline V gene lookup returns CDR1 MNHEY and CDR2 SVGEGT. The germline V and J ends were trimmed by 5 bases and 5 bases, with 16 bases remaining between them. The CDR3 DNA sequence: TGTGCCAGCAGTGAAAGGGGCAGGGGCCACGAGCAGTACTTC. It yields the protein CASSERGRGHEQYF.

In this sample, this clonotype turned up a few times. This CDR3 reads CASSVPDNQPQHF. In DNA, the CDR3 is TGTGCCAGTAGTGTGCCCGACAATCAGCCCCAGCATTTT. The chain has TRBV19 and TRBJ1-5; D ambiguous. The CDR3 runs to 13 residues. The V gene's germline CDR1 is LNHDA and CDR2 SQIVND (reference sequence). Trimming pared 5 bases from V and 3 bases from J, leaving 8 bases between.

In the case of this clonotype: A much larger clonotype is one base distant, so this may be a read error. The rearrangement uses TRBV6-6 and TRBJ2-5; 8 nucleotides match TRBD1. The CDR3 runs 15 residues. Germline values: CDR1 MNHNY, CDR2 SVGAGI (reference sequence). The CDR3 reads CASGYSTGQGETQYF. CDR3 coding DNA: TGTGCCAGCGGTTACTCGACCGGACAGGGAGAGACCCAGTACTTC.

This clonotype was observed at least ten times. The chain uses TRBV15 and TRBJ1-5, with a weak D call TRBD1 (5 bases). Deletions cut 0 bases from V and 3 bases from J, with 6 bases between. This CDR3 has 14 amino acids. Germline loops: CDR1 LNHNV, CDR2 YYDKDF (reference sequence). The CDR3 is CATSREGVNQPQHF. CDR3 DNA sequence: TGTGCCACCAGCAGAGAAGGGGTCAATCAGCCCCAGCATTTT.

This chain joins TRBV19 and TRBJ1-1; a weak D match, TRBD1 (6 bases). Deletions cut 5 bases from V and 1 base from J, with 14 bases between. Germline CDR1 reads LNHDA; CDR2 reads SQIVND (reference sequence). The CDR3 is made up of 15 amino acids. The CDR3 loop is CASSLNRAANTEAFF. Written as DNA, the CDR3 is TGTGCCAGTAGTCTCAACAGGGCGGCGAACACTGAAGCTTTCTTT.

This clonotype was observed a few times. The chain employs TRBV10-3 and TRBJ2-2; 7 nucleotides agree with TRBD1. The CDR3 sequence is 16 residues long. V dropped 8 bases and J dropped 1; count of bases not matched to a gene: 10. CDR1 and CDR2 from the germline V gene are ENHRY and SYGVKD. The CDR3 DNA is TGTGCCATCCGGAACAGGGGCGTGGGGAACACCGGGGAGCTGTTTTTT. This gives the protein CAIRNRGVGNTGELFF.

There are many counts of this clonotype. DNA of the CDR3: TGTGCCAGCAGTTCCGGGACAGGGCCCAACGAGCAGTACTTC. This encodes CASSSGTGPNEQYF. The J gene is TRBJ2-7, the V gene TRBV28; 9 bases align to TRBD1. Germline CDR1 reads MDHEN; CDR2 reads SYDVKM. This CDR3 contains 14 residues. J was trimmed by 5 bases and V by 4 bases; bases with no gene match: 6.

V usage is TRBV7-9 and J usage is TRBJ2-7, with 10 bases lining up with TRBD1. The germline CDR1 and CDR2 sequences are SEHNR and FQNEAQ (reference sequence). Trimming at V came to 4 bases and at J to 2 bases, leaving 11 bases not matched to a gene. The CDR3 loop spans 17 amino acids. CDR3 loop: CASSSPGDRGDTYEQYF. CDR3 in DNA: TGTGCCAGCAGCTCACCAGGGGACAGGGGTGACACCTACGAGCAGTACTTC. The complete variable domain, with remaining parts taken from reference TRBV7-9 and TRBJ2-7, reads DTGVSQNPRHKITKRGQNVTFRCDPISEHNRLYWYRQTLGQGPEFLTYFQNEAQLEKSRLLSDRFSAERPKGSFSTLEIQRTEQGDSAMYLCASSSPGDRGDTYEQYFGPGTRLTVT.

In this sample, this clonotype turned up a few times. The chain carries TRBV7-6 and TRBJ2-1; D is uncertain. The CDR3 has 14 amino acids. Between the trimmed V and J ends, which lost 4 bases and 5 bases, there was a span of 12 bases. Germline V gives CDR1 SGHVS, CDR2 FNYEAQ. The CDR3 region has the DNA TGTGCCAGCAGCTCCGCACGGGTCCACAATGAGCAGTTCTTC. It encodes CASSSARVHNEQFF.

This clonotype occurred many times. The chain joins TRBV7-3 to TRBJ1-6; D call uncertain. The CDR3 consists of 13 residues. Germline-derived CDR1 and CDR2 are SGHTA and FQGTGA. V lost 9 bases to trimming and J lost 0 bases, with 6 bases between them. CDR3: CASQSSYNSPLHF. CDR3 coding DNA: TGTGCCAGTCAGAGCTCCTATAATTCACCCCTCCACTTT.

The chain employs TRBV9 and TRBJ2-3; D might be TRBD2 (5 bases). The J call could be wrong; TRBJ2-5 is a better fit for the DNA end. The CDR3 has 16 residues. The germline CDR1 and CDR2 sequences are SGDLS and YYNGEE. The CDR3, as DNA: TGTGCCAGCAGCCCCACTACTCGGAGCGAGGGAGAGACCCAGTACTTC. As protein: CASSPTTRSEGETQYF.

There are many counts of this clonotype. This chain connects TRBV11-2 to TRBJ2-7; the D call may be TRBD1 or TRBD2 (5 bases each). Trimming removed 3 bases from V and 6 bases from J, with 15 bases in between. CDR1 is SGHAT, CDR2 FQNNGV, per germline. The CDR3 runs 14 residues. CDR3 residues: CASSFPGTASEQYF. In nucleotides, the CDR3 is TGTGCCAGCAGCTTCCCGGGGACCGCATCCGAGCAGTACTTC.

V is TRBV5-1 and J is TRBJ1-5; 7 bases map to TRBD1. After removal of 4 bases from V and 6 bases from J, the junction contained 7 bases not matched to a gene. Germline assignment: CDR1 SGHRS and CDR2 YFSETQ. CDR3 length: 14 residues. CDR3 nucleotide sequence: TGCGCCAGCAGCCTAGGGACAGAAGGTCAGCCCCAGCATTTT. Its translation: CASSLGTEGQPQHF.

The V and J genes are TRBV7-8 and TRBJ1-6; 9 bases are shared with TRBD1. From germline, CDR1 is SGHVS and CDR2 FQNEAQ. The J segment lost 10 bases and the V segment lost 8 bases, leaving 9 bases of the junction unmatched. This CDR3 contains 14 residues. CDR3 coding DNA: TGTGCCAGCCAGCAGGGACAGGGAGGATCACCCCTCCACTTT. Protein sequence: CASQQGQGGSPLHF.

This clonotype was seen more than once but under ten times. The J gene is TRBJ2-7, the V gene TRBV5-6; D might be TRBD1 (6 bases). Germline V lookup: CDR1 SGHDT, CDR2 YYEEEE. The CDR3 is made up of 14 amino acids. Deletions cut 0 bases from V and 2 bases from J, with 9 bases between. The CDR3 DNA reads as TGTGCCAGCAGCTTGGGACAGGAAACCTACGAGCAGTACTTC. Translation gives CASSLGQETYEQYF.

The chain links TRBV12-3 or TRBV12-4 to TRBJ2-1; TRBD2 matches 14 bases. V lost 3 bases and J lost 4; bases outside the gene matches: 5. The CDR3 consists of 17 residues. The CDR3 loop is CASSLTSGGAGYNEQFF. The CDR3 DNA reads as TGTGCCAGCAGTTTGACTAGCGGGGGGGCGGGTTACAATGAGCAGTTCTTC.

The chain joins TRBV18 to TRBJ2-3; 8 nucleotides line up with TRBD2. J lost 2 bases, V lost 0 bases, and 10 bases had no gene match. The germline CDR1 and CDR2 sequences are KGHSH and LQKENI. The CDR3 is 18 residues long. Written as DNA, the CDR3 is TGTGCCAGCTCACCACCTATCGGGCGGGGGGTGTCCACAGATACGCAGTATTTT. Translation: CASSPPIGRGVSTDTQYF.

Many counts were recorded for this clonotype. The gene calls are TRBV5-1 and TRBJ2-1; either TRBD1 or TRBD2 may fit D (6 bases each). V gave up 0 bases and J gave up 7 bases, with 11 bases separating them. From germline, CDR1 is SGHRS and CDR2 YFSETQ. The CDR3 has 14 amino acids. CDR3 bases: TGCGCCAGCAGCTTGGCGGACAGCGGGAATGAGCAGTTCTTC. This translates into CASSLADSGNEQFF.